This T cell receptor beta chain was obtained from a study of cytomegalovirus exposure and HLA in healthy donors. Primers: 60 Vbeta forward and 13 Jbeta reverse. Some clones are missing from TCRdb's copy, which holds only in-frame ones; the method was immunoSEQ multiplex PCR. The sample consists of roughly 120,000 clones, around 78% of them appearing once. This CDR3 has 14 amino acids. Trimming took off 6 bases at V and 3 bases at J, with 15 bases between the two ends. CDR1 and CDR2 from the germline V gene are MDHEN and SYDVKM. Sequences were obtained from PBMCs. The V gene is TRBV28, the J gene TRBJ2-7, with D tentatively TRBD2 (5 bases). This receptor was obtained from a young woman in good health and CMV-seropositive. This CDR3 reads CASSLAPPVYEQYF. CDR3 sequence (DNA): TGTGCCAGCAGCCTAGCCCCGCCGGTCTACGAGCAGTACTTC.